The 24 T cell receptor beta chains listed next were all sequenced from one sample in a study of blood T cells in healthy people across ages. Using a J-beta primer mix together with a sample-barcoded 5' primer, a second PCR was run for about 7 to 12 cycles. One entry per CDR3 protein results from TCRdb running MiXCR on the 5' RACE reads. The data contain 1.5 million or so distinct CDR3 sequences, 40% to 50% of them singletons. The specimen was blood. Receptors originate from a woman aged 18-29 years in good health.

This chain connects TRBV29-1 to TRBJ2-2; D possibly corresponds to TRBD1 (5 bases). The CDR3 has 17 amino acids. Germline-derived CDR1 and CDR2 are SQVTM and ANQGSEA. The V end lost 5 bases, the J end lost 1 base, and 20 bases lay between the germline ends. The CDR3: CSVKFAFRAGNTGELFF. DNA of the CDR3: TGCAGCGTTAAATTCGCGTTCAGGGCAGGGAACACCGGGGAGCTGTTTTTT.

The rearrangement uses TRBV28 and TRBJ2-7, with TRBD2 as a possible D gene (5 bases). Trimming left V 6 bases short and J 6 bases short, with 9 bases between. CDR3 size: 11 residues. From germline, CDR1 is MDHEN and CDR2 SYDVKM. CDR3 nucleotides: TGTGCCAGCAGGCTTAGCGTCGAGCAGTACTTC. This sequence encodes CASRLSVEQYF. The whole variable domain, filled in from reference TRBV28 and TRBJ2-7, reads DVKVTQSSRYLVKRTGEKVFLECVQDMDHENMFWYRQDPGLGLRLIYFSYDVKMKEKGDIPEGYSVSREKKERFSLILESASTNQTSMYLCASRLSVEQYFGPGTRLTVT.

The gene calls are TRBV29-1 and TRBJ2-5; D is undetermined. The CDR3 is made up of 11 amino acids. Germline loops: CDR1 SQVTM, CDR2 ANQGSEA. The V gene lost 0 bases and the J gene lost 6 bases, with 5 bases spanning the gap. The CDR3 region has the DNA TGCAGCGTTGAAGAAGGGCAGACCCAGTACTTC. This gives the protein CSVEEGQTQYF. The full variable domain, its missing parts supplied by reference TRBV29-1 and TRBJ2-5, is SAVISQKPSRDICQRGTSLTIQCQVDSQVTMMFWYRQQPGQSLTLIATANQGSEATYESGFVIDKFPISRPNLTFSTLTVSNMSPEDSSIYLCSVEEGQTQYFGPGTRLLVL.

Only a few counts were recorded for this clonotype. The genes are TRBV10-3 and TRBJ2-2; 8 positions agree with TRBD2. The CDR3 is 14 amino acids. CDR1 ENHRY and CDR2 SYGVKD come from the germline V gene. V shed 7 bases and J 5 bases; nucleotides not matched to a gene: 6. In DNA, the CDR3 is TGTGCCATCAAGAGCGGGAGAGGTACCGGGGAGCTGTTTTTT. As protein: CAIKSGRGTGELFF.

As concerns this clonotype: One end of the junction is discordant with germline, which a read error may explain. This chain links TRBV12-3 or TRBV12-4 with TRBJ2-3; possibly TRBD2 for D (7 bases). This CDR3 region has 15 residues. The DNA of the CDR3 is TGTGCCAGCAGTTTAAGGGGGGGGTACACAGCTACGCAGTATTTT. The encoded protein is CASSLRGGYTATQYF.

This clonotype came up many times. The CDR3 DNA is TGTGCCAGCAGCAAGGGAGGCTACACCTTC. Translating gives CASSKGGYTF. The J gene is TRBJ1-2, the V gene TRBV7-2; D not certain. Germline CDR1 is SGHTA and CDR2 is FQGNSA. V dropped 5 bases and J dropped 8 bases, with 6 bases sitting between them. This CDR3 is built from 10 residues.

This chain uses TRBV2 with TRBJ2-1; a weak D match, TRBD2 (7 bases). CDR3 length: 16 amino acids. Looked up from germline, CDR1 is SNHLY and CDR2 is FYNNEI. V lost 3 bases and J lost 2, with 14 bases in between. For the CDR3, the DNA is TGTGCCAGCAGTGACATCGGGGGGCGCACCTACAATGAGCAGTTCTTC. It specifies CASSDIGGRTYNEQFF.

This clonotype was counted a few times. The J gene is TRBJ1-2, the V gene TRBV12-3 or TRBV12-4; D is uncertain. V was trimmed by 2 bases and J by 4 bases, leaving 11 bases between them. There are 14 residues in the CDR3. CDR3 region: CASSLLGSTYGYTF. CDR3 nucleotide sequence: TGTGCCAGCAGTTTATTGGGCAGTACCTATGGCTACACCTTC.

The chain links TRBV6-4 to TRBJ1-1, with no clear D. The V end lost 5 bases, the J end lost 1 base, and 11 bases lay between the germline ends. Germline V CDR1 and CDR2: MRHNA, SNTAGT. The CDR3 has 14 amino acids. The CDR3 coding sequence is TGTGCCAGCAGTCCGTACTCAGGGAACACTGAAGCTTTCTTT. Protein sequence: CASSPYSGNTEAFF.

In this sample, this clonotype turned up a few times. The chain has TRBV28 and TRBJ2-3, with D perhaps matching TRBD2 (7 bases). V lost 4 bases and J 7 bases, leaving 18 bases between the germline ends. Germline V gene data show CDR1 as MDHEN and CDR2 as SYDVKM. The CDR3 loop spans 15 amino acids. The CDR3 reads CASSSGWGGANTQYF. In nucleotides, the CDR3 is TGTGCCAGCAGTTCCGGTTGGGGGGGCGCAAATACGCAGTATTTT.

This chain joins TRBV18 and TRBJ2-1; 8 bases agree with TRBD2. The trim removed 0 bases at V and 13 bases at J, leaving 5 bases unmatched. The CDR3 spans 13 residues. Germline V gene lookup returns CDR1 KGHSH and CDR2 LQKENI. CDR3 DNA sequence: TGTGCCAGCTCACCACCGGCAGCGGGAGCCCAGTTCTTC. This translates into CASSPPAAGAQFF.

The J gene is TRBJ1-6, the V gene TRBV2; D call uncertain. V was pared by 5 bases and J by 7 bases, with 12 bases between. There are 14 residues in the CDR3. Germline V gives CDR1 SNHLY, CDR2 FYNNEI. CDR3 loop: CASSRRRTNSPLHF. CDR3 coding DNA: TGTGCCAGCAGTAGAAGACGGACGAATTCACCCCTCCACTTT.

The gene calls are TRBV3-1 and TRBJ2-7; D is undetermined. Trimming took 3 bases from V and 3 from J, leaving 12 bases between them. CDR3 size: 14 residues. Germline CDR1 reads LGHDT; CDR2 reads YNNKEL (reference sequence). The CDR3 reads CASSHGGIHYEQYF. For the CDR3, the DNA is TGTGCCAGCAGCCACGGTGGGATTCACTACGAGCAGTACTTC.

In this sample, this clonotype turned up a few times. The CDR3, as DNA: TGTGCCAGCAGTTACGGGGGATTCACAGATACGCAGTATTTT. It is translated as CASSYGGFTDTQYF. J is TRBJ2-3 and V is TRBV6-5, with D perhaps matching TRBD1 or TRBD2 (5 bases each). There are 14 residues in the CDR3. Trimming removed 2 bases from V and 2 bases from J, with 8 bases in between. Germline V gene lookup returns CDR1 MNHEY and CDR2 SVGAGI.

The chain employs TRBV7-2 and TRBJ2-7; 8 bases are shared with TRBD2. The CDR3 extends over 14 amino acids. V shed 4 bases and J 7 bases; nucleotides not matched to a gene: 9. Germline V gene sequence: CDR1 SGHTA, CDR2 FQGNSA. CDR3 in DNA: TGTGCCAGCAGCTCGGGGGGGCAAATCAATGAGCAGTACTTC. This gives the protein CASSSGGQINEQYF.

This clonotype was counted a few times. The CDR3 loop is CSVDKLDGYTF. The CDR3 DNA is TGCAGCGTTGATAAGTTAGATGGCTACACCTTC. The chain is built from TRBV29-1 and TRBJ1-2; D is unclear. Trimming took off 3 bases at V and 6 bases at J, with 8 bases between the two ends. The CDR3 consists of 11 residues. In germline, CDR1 is SQVTM, CDR2 ANQGSEA.

The gene calls are TRBV12-3 or TRBV12-4 and TRBJ2-7; TRBD1 might be the D (6 bases). Trimming stripped 7 bases from V and 3 bases from J, with 22 bases between. The CDR3 consists of 16 residues. The CDR3 loop is CASTVFIDRHYYEQYF. The CDR3 DNA is TGTGCCAGCACCGTTTTTATAGACAGGCATTACTACGAGCAGTACTTC.

The DNA for the CDR3 is TGTGCCAGCAGTCCTTCGGTGGGGGGGCAGCCCCAGCATTTT. Protein product: CASSPSVGGQPQHF. The rearrangement joins TRBV12-3 or TRBV12-4 to TRBJ1-5; D may be TRBD1 (5 bases). The CDR3 has 14 residues. The ends were cut back, 5 bases at V and 7 bases at J, with 15 bases in the middle.

This clonotype was seen ten or more times. J is TRBJ2-7 and V is TRBV4-1, with D uncertain. This CDR3 has 15 residues. Trimming took 0 bases from V and 1 from J, leaving 10 bases between them. Germline CDR1 and CDR2: MGHRA and YSYEKL. The CDR3 DNA reads as TGCGCCAGCAGCCAAGAGCTTGCCACGTCCTACGAGCAGTACTTC. Translated, it gives CASSQELATSYEQYF.

This clonotype was counted ten times or more. V is TRBV25-1 and J is TRBJ2-5; possible D gene TRBD1, 6 bases. Germline CDR1 is MGHDK and CDR2 is SYGVNS. The ends were cut back, 1 base at V and 0 bases at J, with 9 bases in the middle. This CDR3 comprises 15 residues. As DNA, the CDR3 is TGTGCCAGCAGTGAATGGAAGGGGGACCAAGAGACCCAGTACTTC. Translating it yields CASSEWKGDQETQYF.

The CDR3 region has the DNA TGTGCCAGCATCCCTTCAGGGGGGCTTCGCACTGAAGCTTTCTTT. This codes for CASIPSGGLRTEAFF. The chain is built from TRBV6-1 and TRBJ1-1; 7 bases are shared with TRBD1. The CDR3 is 15 amino acids. The trim removed 7 bases at V and 4 bases at J, leaving 12 bases unmatched. Germline assignment: CDR1 MNHNS and CDR2 SASEGT.

This clonotype was counted between two and nine times. The chain combines TRBV6-5 with TRBJ2-5, with D tentatively TRBD2 (6 bases). The J call is in doubt because the DNA end fits TRBJ2-7 better. CDR1 and CDR2 (germline): MNHEY, SVGAGI. This CDR3 has 11 residues. The CDR3 loop reads CASGDSGEQYF. The DNA for the CDR3 is TGTGCCAGCGGGGACTCAGGCGAGCAGTACTTC.

The rearrangement joins TRBV29-1 to TRBJ1-2, with 11 bases identical to TRBD1. There are 13 residues in the CDR3. Germline CDR1 is SQVTM and CDR2 is ANQGSEA. The V segment lost 6 bases and the J segment 6 bases; nucleotides outside the gene matches: 6. The CDR3 loop reads CSVGDRGNHGYTF. The DNA for the CDR3 is TGCAGCGTGGGGGACAGGGGGAACCATGGCTACACCTTC.

The chain links TRBV28 to TRBJ2-5, with TRBD1 identical over 9 bases. The CDR3 is made up of 15 amino acids. V trimming: 5 bases; J trimming: 2 bases; junction bases outside the gene matches: 6. Germline V gene data show CDR1 as MDHEN and CDR2 as SYDVKM. The CDR3 loop reads CASSPGTGRQETQYF. The CDR3 bases are TGTGCCAGCAGTCCGGGGACAGGGAGGCAAGAGACCCAGTACTTC.